Reported below is one TCR beta chain. Its specificity is not known. This entry is derived from a study of cytomegalovirus exposure and HLA in healthy donors. Study-level results: Reports described diagnosis of cytomegalovirus status by the classifier as highly specific and sensitive. Most sequenced TCRs were rare (though some public TCRs occurred in many donors). The CMV antigen specificity of three CMV-associated chains was confirmed through in vitro analysis.

Trimming cost V 4 bases and J 6 bases, with 20 bases left between them. CDR1 is SGHRS, CDR2 YFSETQ, per germline. This CDR3 is 16 amino acids long. The repertoire was sequenced with immunoSEQ multiplex PCR; TCRdb's copy has only in-frame clones and lacks some. The repertoire includes about 150,000 clones, 75% to 90% of them detected once, and about 20% sits in the top ten. Sequenced input: PBMCs. This sequence joins TRBV5-1 and TRBJ2-1; a possible D gene is TRBD2 (6 bases). The TCR originated in a man between 18 and 35 years old in good health and CMV-seropositive. In DNA, the CDR3 is TGCGCCAGCAGCCGCGAAGCGGAGGGACGAGGCAATGAGCAGTTCTTC. As protein: CASSREAEGRGNEQFF.